This TCR beta chain derives from a study of cytomegalovirus exposure and HLA in healthy donors. Turning to the study itself: Inside one of the first data releases sat about 85 million unique TCRs taken from HLA-typed donors. General study findings and limits: Data from an earlier analysis indicated that most TCR beta V segments were productive either about 87% or about 30% of the time.

The study ran its PCR with 60 Vbeta and 13 Jbeta primers. Sequenced by immunoSEQ multiplex PCR; TCRdb stores in-frame clones only, minus some. Here the sample spans approximately 140,000 clones, roughly 80% being singletons. About this clone itself: The antigen remains unidentified.

The CDR3 length is 15 residues. The V and J ends lost 3 bases and 6 bases respectively, with 12 bases between them. Germline V gene lookup returns CDR1 LNHNV and CDR2 YYDKDF (reference sequence). The clonotype originates from a woman between 35 and 50 years old in good health and CMV-seronegative. Sequenced: PBMCs. V usage is TRBV15 and J usage is TRBJ1-6; D not resolved. CDR3 sequence: CATSSEGSSNSPLHF. The DNA of the CDR3 is TGTGCCACCAGCAGCGAGGGTTCGAGTAATTCACCCCTCCACTTT.